This T cell receptor (beta chain) was recorded in a study of OX40 agonist ivuxolimab in advanced cancers. Sequencing was performed with immunoSEQ multiplex PCR; in TCRdb, only in-frame clones are kept and a portion is missing. This repertoire shows more than 65,000 clones, 80% to 95% found once; its top ten account for just under 0.3%. This sequence was found in an adult with an advanced solid tumor such as melanoma, head and neck, liver or kidney cancer. The sequencing here drew on CD4+ or CD8+ T cells sorted from blood, taken in a trial of the OX40 agonist ivuxolimab.

The CDR3: CASRSQGRNEQFF. The CDR3 DNA is TGTGCCAGCAGGTCACAGGGTAGGAATGAGCAGTTCTTC. The chain combines TRBV6-5 with TRBJ2-1; the D gene is possibly TRBD1 (6 bases). Per the germline V gene, CDR1 is MNHEY and CDR2 is SVGAGI. V lost 6 bases to trimming and J lost 7 bases, with 13 bases between them. The CDR3 is 13 amino acids.